Presented here are 15 T cell receptor beta chains from one specimen sequenced in a study of sequential checkpoint blockade in melanoma. Specified treatment: randomized to nivolumab then ipilimumab (arm A) or the reverse (arm B). Clones were sequenced by immunoSEQ multiplex PCR, and TCRdb holds only the in-frame ones, with some missing. The sample has roughly 18,000 clones; 73% are singletons. Source: tumor tissue (inferred from file names), taken from a patient given nivolumab and ipilimumab in sequence. The receptors shown here come from a human donor with melanoma.

J is TRBJ1-4 and V is TRBV14; 11 nucleotides agree with TRBD1. J gave up 0 bases and V 4 bases, and 10 bases lay outside the gene matches. The CDR3 is 19 amino acids. Germline CDR1 and CDR2: SGHDN and FVKESK. CDR3 DNA: TGTGCCAGCAGCCGCCGGACAGGGGGCTTTACGGCAACTAATGAAAAACTGTTTTTT. It is translated as CASSRRTGGFTATNEKLFF.

This chain connects TRBV7-4 to TRBJ2-2; D gene uncertain. Per the germline V gene, CDR1 is SGHVT and CDR2 is SQSDAQ. Trimming removed 1 base at V and 7 bases at J, with 7 bases between. The length of the CDR3 is 13 residues. The CDR3 nucleotides read TGTGCCAGCAGCTTAGTGCTGGACGGGGAGCTGTTTTTT. Its protein is CASSLVLDGELFF.

The chain is built from TRBV19 and TRBJ1-6; D uncertain. The germline gives CDR1 LNHDA, CDR2 SQIVND (reference sequence). This CDR3 is 11 amino acids long. The V end was cut by 7 bases, the J end by 5 bases, with 3 bases between. The CDR3 region has the DNA TGTGCCAGTAAAGATAATTCACCCCTCCACTTT. This gives the protein CASKDNSPLHF.

This clone has just one count. The rearrangement links TRBV19 to TRBJ1-2, with 8 bases identical to TRBD1. Germline V gene sequence: CDR1 LNHDA, CDR2 SQIVND (reference sequence). The V and J ends lost 7 bases and 4 bases, in that order; junction bases with no gene match: 5. The CDR3 totals 13 residues. CDR3 residues: CASTRTGTYGYTF. The CDR3 DNA sequence: TGTGCCAGTACCAGGACAGGGACCTATGGCTACACCTTC. The variable domain in full, completed from reference TRBV19 and TRBJ1-2, reads DGGITQSPKYLFRKEGQNVTLSCEQNLNHDAMYWYRQDPGQGLRLIYYSQIVNDFQKGDIAEGYSVSREKKESFPLTVTSAQKNPTAFYLCASTRTGTYGYTFGSGTRLTVV.

The chain recombines TRBV6-8 with TRBJ1-1, with 7 bases matching TRBD1. This CDR3 comprises 14 residues. Losses at the gene ends were 7 bases for V and 2 bases for J; bases not matched to a gene: 7. Germline values: CDR1 MNHGY, CDR2 SAAAGT. The chain's CDR3 is CASTQGGVNTEAFF. The DNA for the CDR3 is TGTGCCAGCACCCAGGGGGGCGTTAACACTGAAGCTTTCTTT.

This clone appeared once. The chain carries TRBV7-2 and TRBJ1-1; a weak D match, TRBD1 (5 bases). Germline V CDR1 and CDR2: SGHTA, FQGNSA. Trimming removed 5 bases from V and 2 bases from J, with 9 bases in between. The CDR3 is 13 residues long. CDR3 sequence (DNA): TGTGCCAGCAGCCCGGGACCAAACACTGAAGCTTTCTTT. Translated: CASSPGPNTEAFF.

The chain recombines TRBV6-8 with TRBJ2-7; D could derive from TRBD1 or TRBD2 (5 bases each). The CDR3 is made up of 12 amino acids. V lost 8 bases and J lost 5, with 13 bases in between. In germline, CDR1 is MNHGY, CDR2 SAAAGT. CDR3 residues: CASQGRRDEQYF. CDR3 DNA sequence: TGTGCCAGCCAGGGACGTCGTGACGAGCAGTACTTC.

The rearrangement links TRBV5-1 to TRBJ2-2; TRBD1 might be the D (6 bases). Germline CDR1 reads SGHRS; CDR2 reads YFSETQ. This CDR3 contains 14 residues. Trimming cost V 4 bases and J 6 bases, with 13 bases left between them. CDR3 residues: CASSPIQGPGELFF. In DNA form, the CDR3 reads TGCGCCAGCAGCCCGATACAGGGTCCCGGGGAGCTGTTTTTT. Supplemented by reference TRBV5-1 and TRBJ2-2, the full variable domain reads KAGVTQTPRYLIKTRGQQVTLSCSPISGHRSVSWYQQTPGQGLQFLFEYFSETQRNKGNFPGRFSGRQFSNSRSEMNVSTLELGDSALYLCASSPIQGPGELFFGEGSRLTVL.

The DNA of the CDR3 is TGTGCCTGGAGTTCGGAGTTCTGGGGGACCAAAAACATTCAGTACTTC. As protein: CAWSSEFWGTKNIQYF. The V gene is TRBV30, the J gene TRBJ2-4; D assignment may be TRBD1 or TRBD2 (5 bases each). Per the germline V gene, CDR1 is GTSNPN and CDR2 is SVGIG (reference sequence). The V and J ends lost 2 bases and 2 bases respectively, with 16 bases between them. The CDR3 runs to 16 residues.

The V and J genes are TRBV29-1 and TRBJ1-2; TRBD1 is a possible D gene (5 bases). This CDR3 has 13 amino acids. With 7 bases removed from V and 4 bases from J, the gap between germline ends came to 16 bases. CDR1 and CDR2 (germline): SQVTM, ANQGSEA. The chain's CDR3 is CSASPQGFYGYTF. Here the CDR3 DNA reads TGCAGCGCCTCACCCCAGGGATTCTATGGCTACACCTTC.

The sample holds a few counts of this clone. This chain uses TRBV9 with TRBJ1-3; 9 bases are shared with TRBD1. Germline CDR1 SGDLS, CDR2 YYNGEE. The CDR3 extends over 17 amino acids. Trimming at V came to 3 bases and at J to 0 bases, leaving 7 bases not matched to a gene. CDR3: CASSARDRVLSGNTIYF. The CDR3 DNA reads TGTGCCAGCAGCGCCCGGGACAGGGTCCTCTCTGGAAACACCATATATTTT.

This clone is medium-sized in the sample. The chain is built from TRBV6-8 and TRBJ2-7, with 9 nucleotides matching TRBD1. The CDR3 totals 14 residues. Per the germline V gene, CDR1 is MNHGY and CDR2 is SAAAGT. V lost 10 bases, J lost 2 bases, and 9 bases stayed unmatched. The DNA of the CDR3 is TGTGCCATCCAATGGACAGGGGATGCCTACGAGCAGTACTTC. As protein: CAIQWTGDAYEQYF.

The rearrangement uses TRBV6-8 and TRBJ2-6; D remains ambiguous. The CDR3 length is 16 residues. The V gene's germline CDR1 is MNHGY and CDR2 SAAAGT. Trimming removed 2 bases from V and 1 base from J, with 9 bases in between. DNA of the CDR3: TGTGCCAGCAGTTACAGCCCCAGGTCTGGGGCCAACGTCCTGACTTTC. Protein: CASSYSPRSGANVLTF.

The J gene is TRBJ2-1, the V gene TRBV11-3; TRBD2 matches at 15 bases. The V segment lost 5 bases and the J segment 10 bases; nucleotides outside the gene matches: 9. Germline V gene lookup returns CDR1 SGHNT and CDR2 YENEEA. The CDR3 covers 16 residues. The CDR3 region has the DNA TGTGCCAGCAGCGGCAAAGGACTAGCGGGGGGGCACGAGCAGTTCTTC. Protein: CASSGKGLAGGHEQFF.

This sequence joins TRBV19 and TRBJ2-6; the D gene is possibly TRBD2 (6 bases). The V end was cut by 5 bases, the J end by 11 bases, with 13 bases between. The length of the CDR3 is 13 residues. Germline V gene lookup returns CDR1 LNHDA and CDR2 SQIVND (reference sequence). The CDR3 DNA reads TGTGCCAGTAGTCTCAGGGACTCGGACGTCCTGACTTTC. This codes for CASSLRDSDVLTF.